The T cell receptor (beta chain) under discussion was sequenced for a study of response to subunit inactivated influenza vaccine. MiXCR was run by TCRdb on the RT-PCR reads, yielding one entry per CDR3 protein. The sample has hundreds of thousands of distinct CDR3 sequences; roughly 20% are singletons. Regarding this clonotype: The antigen is not known.

Points from the study as a whole: Authors suggested each seasonal flu vaccination may recruit only limited numbers of new T cells.

The CDR3 covers 15 residues. Germline-derived CDR1 and CDR2 are SGHRS and YFSETQ. Trimming cost V 4 bases and J 5 bases; bases outside gene matches: 9. The chain links TRBV5-1 to TRBJ2-3, with 8 positions matching TRBD1. This specimen was PBMCs from blood, taken roughly 5 days after vaccination. The sequence derives from a man between 50 and 59 years old who received an inactivated influenza vaccine. This CDR3 reads CASSHGQGGGDTQYF. The DNA for the CDR3 is TGCGCCAGCAGCCACGGACAGGGTGGAGGAGATACGCAGTATTTT.